This T cell receptor beta chain is drawn from a study of CDR3 diversity in severe acne. TCRdb re-called the PCR reads with MiXCR, one entry per CDR3 protein. The sample contains some 85,000 distinct CDR3 sequences, approximately 49% of which appear only once. Germline assignment: CDR1 MDHEN and CDR2 SYDVKM. CDR3 length: 15 residues. V was clipped by 5 bases and J by 4 bases; unmatched bases: 8. The chain recombines TRBV28 with TRBJ1-5, with TRBD1 identical over 7 bases. This receptor was identified in a male donor with severe acne vulgaris. Sequencing input: blood. The CDR3: CASSPTGTANQPQHF. The DNA of the CDR3 is TGTGCCAGCAGTCCGACCGGGACAGCTAATCAGCCCCAGCATTTT.